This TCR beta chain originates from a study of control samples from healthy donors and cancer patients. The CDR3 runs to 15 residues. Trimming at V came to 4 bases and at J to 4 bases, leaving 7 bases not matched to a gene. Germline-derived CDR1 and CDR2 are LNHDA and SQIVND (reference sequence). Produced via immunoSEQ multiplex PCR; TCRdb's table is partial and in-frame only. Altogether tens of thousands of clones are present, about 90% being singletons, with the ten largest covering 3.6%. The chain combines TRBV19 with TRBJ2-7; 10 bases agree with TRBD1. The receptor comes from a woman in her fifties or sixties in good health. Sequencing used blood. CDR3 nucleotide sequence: TGTGCCAGTAGTAGGACCGGGACAGGGGTGTACGAGCAGTACTTC. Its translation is CASSRTGTGVYEQYF.